This TCR beta chain stems from a study of blood T cell repertoires in COVID-19. Background on the study: Acute and convalescent COVID-19 samples came from the United States, Italy and Spain. The cDNA or gDNA used as material had been derived from T cells, B-cell-depleted T cells, or PBMCs.

This CDR3 contains 14 residues. Trimming removed 7 bases from V and 10 bases from J; junction bases left unmatched: 11. Germline values: CDR1 SGHNT, CDR2 YENEEA. Per the authors' pipeline: Amplification from reference gene primers served as the basis for estimated nucleated cell counts. TCRdb's table, derived via immunoSEQ multiplex PCR, lists solely in-frame clones and lacks some. The DNA was the basis for D and trimming; V, J and clone size are from that table. The repertoire holds about 40,000 clones, with approximately 88% as singletons. This clone was observed once. Sequencing used peripheral blood. The source is a woman in her sixties or seventies with acute or convalescent COVID-19. V usage is TRBV11-3 and J usage is TRBJ2-1; 9 positions match TRBD1. The CDR3 is CASTAGQGSQEQFF. CDR3 in DNA: TGTGCCAGCACCGCGGGACAGGGTTCGCAAGAGCAGTTCTTC.